This entry features one TCR beta chain sequence. Per the authors' pipeline: Reference gene primer amplification gave estimated nucleated cell counts. Some clones are missing from TCRdb's copy, which holds only in-frame ones; the method was immunoSEQ multiplex PCR. V and J calls and clone size are as listed in that table; D and trimming were resolved from the DNA. The data hold 250,000 to 300,000 clones, with about 86% observed a single time. These data originate in a study of blood T cell repertoires in COVID-19. Study background: Researchers got acute and convalescent COVID-19 samples from the United States, Italy and Spain. PBMCs, B-cell-depleted T cells, or T cells were the source of the cDNA or gDNA that made up the material.

There are 13 residues in the CDR3. The germline V gene has CDR1 SGHAT and CDR2 FQNNGV. The trim removed 5 bases at V and 7 bases at J, leaving 4 bases unmatched. The V and J genes are TRBV11-2 and TRBJ1-4, with 7 positions matching TRBD1. The sequencing input was peripheral blood. The sequence was obtained from a man younger than 35 with active or convalescent COVID-19. The CDR3 protein is CASSLNRGEKLFF. The CDR3 bases are TGTGCCAGCAGCCTCAACAGGGGTGAAAAACTGTTTTTT.